This TCR beta chain originates from a study of blood T cell repertoires in COVID-19. The wider study: The United States, Italy and Spain were the sources of the acute and convalescent COVID-19 samples. From T cells, B-cell-depleted T cells, or PBMCs came the material, which was cDNA or gDNA.

Seattle patients were enrolled while actively infected and followed longitudinally. The CDR3 length is 16 residues. The V segment lost 6 bases and the J segment 2 bases; nucleotides outside the gene matches: 10. Germline V gene lookup returns CDR1 MGHRA and CDR2 YSYEKL. Authors' methods: Reference gene primer amplification gave nucleated cell count estimates. Assay used: immunoSEQ multiplex PCR; TCRdb lists only in-frame clones, some missing. V and J calls and clone size follow that table, whereas D and trimming were derived from the DNA. Of some 370,000 clones in the sample, around 87% were seen once.

The receptor's source is a young woman with COVID-19, enrolled during active disease. Sequencing used peripheral blood. The gene calls are TRBV4-1 and TRBJ1-3, with 7 bases identical to TRBD1. CDR3 residues: CASRQPGTETGNTIYF. Here the CDR3 DNA reads TGCGCCAGCAGACAGCCCGGGACAGAGACTGGAAACACCATATATTTT.